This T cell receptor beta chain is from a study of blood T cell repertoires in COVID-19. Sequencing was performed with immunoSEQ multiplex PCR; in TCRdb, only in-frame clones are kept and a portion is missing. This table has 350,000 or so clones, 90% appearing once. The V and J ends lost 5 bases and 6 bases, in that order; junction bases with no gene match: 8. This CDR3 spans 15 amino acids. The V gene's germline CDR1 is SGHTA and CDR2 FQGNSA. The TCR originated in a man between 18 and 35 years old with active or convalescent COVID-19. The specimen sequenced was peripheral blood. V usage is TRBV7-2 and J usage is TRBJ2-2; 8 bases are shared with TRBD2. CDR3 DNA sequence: TGTGCCAGCAGCCTTACCCCCGGGGGGGCCGGGGAGCTGTTTTTT. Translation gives CASSLTPGGAGELFF.